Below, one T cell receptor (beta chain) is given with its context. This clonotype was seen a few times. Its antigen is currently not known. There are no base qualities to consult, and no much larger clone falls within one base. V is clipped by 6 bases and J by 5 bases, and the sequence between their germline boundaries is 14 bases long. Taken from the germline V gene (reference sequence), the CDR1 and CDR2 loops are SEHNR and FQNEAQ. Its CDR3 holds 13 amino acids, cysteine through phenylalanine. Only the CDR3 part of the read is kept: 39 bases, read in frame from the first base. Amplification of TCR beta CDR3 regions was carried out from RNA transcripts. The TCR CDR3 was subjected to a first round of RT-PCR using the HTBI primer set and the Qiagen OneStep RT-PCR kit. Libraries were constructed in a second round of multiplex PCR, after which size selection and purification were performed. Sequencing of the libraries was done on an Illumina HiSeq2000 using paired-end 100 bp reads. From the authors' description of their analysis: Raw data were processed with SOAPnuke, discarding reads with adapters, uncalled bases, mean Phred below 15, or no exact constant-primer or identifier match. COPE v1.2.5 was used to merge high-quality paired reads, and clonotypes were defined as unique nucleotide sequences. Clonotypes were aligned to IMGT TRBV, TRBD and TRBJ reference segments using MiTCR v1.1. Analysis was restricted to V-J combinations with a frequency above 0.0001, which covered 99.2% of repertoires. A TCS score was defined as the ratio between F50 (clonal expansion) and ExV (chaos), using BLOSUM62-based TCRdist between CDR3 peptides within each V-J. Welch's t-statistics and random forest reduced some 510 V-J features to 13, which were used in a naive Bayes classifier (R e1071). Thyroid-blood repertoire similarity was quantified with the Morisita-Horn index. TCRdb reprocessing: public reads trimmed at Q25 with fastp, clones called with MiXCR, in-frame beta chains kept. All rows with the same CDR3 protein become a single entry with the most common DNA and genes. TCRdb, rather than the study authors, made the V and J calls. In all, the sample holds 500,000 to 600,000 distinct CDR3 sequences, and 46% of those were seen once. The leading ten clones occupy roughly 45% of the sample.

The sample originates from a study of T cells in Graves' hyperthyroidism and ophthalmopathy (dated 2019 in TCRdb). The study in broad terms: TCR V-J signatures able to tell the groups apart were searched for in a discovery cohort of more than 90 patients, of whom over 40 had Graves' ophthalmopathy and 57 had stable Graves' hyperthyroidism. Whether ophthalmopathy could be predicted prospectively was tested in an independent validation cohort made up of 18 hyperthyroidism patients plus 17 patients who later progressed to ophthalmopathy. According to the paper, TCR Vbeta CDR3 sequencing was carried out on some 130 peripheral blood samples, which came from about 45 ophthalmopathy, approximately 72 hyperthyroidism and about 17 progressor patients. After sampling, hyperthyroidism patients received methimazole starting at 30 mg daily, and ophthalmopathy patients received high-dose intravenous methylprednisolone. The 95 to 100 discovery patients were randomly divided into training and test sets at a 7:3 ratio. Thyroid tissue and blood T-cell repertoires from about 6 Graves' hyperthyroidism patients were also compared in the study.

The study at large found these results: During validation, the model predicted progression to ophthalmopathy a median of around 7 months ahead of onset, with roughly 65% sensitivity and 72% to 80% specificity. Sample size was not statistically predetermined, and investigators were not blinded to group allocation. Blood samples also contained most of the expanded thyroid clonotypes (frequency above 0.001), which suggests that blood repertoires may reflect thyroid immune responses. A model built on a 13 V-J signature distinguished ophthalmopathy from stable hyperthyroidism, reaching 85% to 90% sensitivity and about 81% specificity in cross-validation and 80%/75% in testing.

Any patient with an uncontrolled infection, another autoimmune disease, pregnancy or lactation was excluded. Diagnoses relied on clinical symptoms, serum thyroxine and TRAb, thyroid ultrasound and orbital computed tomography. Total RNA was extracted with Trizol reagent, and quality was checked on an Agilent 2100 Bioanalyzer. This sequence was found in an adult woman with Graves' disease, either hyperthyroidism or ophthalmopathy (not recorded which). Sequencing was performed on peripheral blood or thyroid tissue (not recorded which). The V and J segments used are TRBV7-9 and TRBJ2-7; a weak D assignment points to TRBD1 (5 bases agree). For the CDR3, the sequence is CASSFQGLHEQYF. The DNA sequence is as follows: TGTGCCAGCAGTTTCCAGGGATTACACGAGCAGTACTTC.